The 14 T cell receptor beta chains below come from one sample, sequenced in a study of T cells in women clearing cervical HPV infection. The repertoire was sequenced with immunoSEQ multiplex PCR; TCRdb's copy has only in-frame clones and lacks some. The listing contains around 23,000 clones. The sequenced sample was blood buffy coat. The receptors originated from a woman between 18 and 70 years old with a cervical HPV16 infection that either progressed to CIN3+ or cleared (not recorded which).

CDR3 DNA (partial): TGTGCCAGCTCACTTTCACAGGATGAA. This gives the protein CASSLSQDE. The full CDR3 protein is CASSLSQDEAFF. The gene calls are TRBV18 and TRBJ1-1; D perhaps matches TRBD1 (5 bases). The CDR3 end lies 3 residues beyond the end of the read and is filled in from the germline J gene. The CDR3 totals 12 residues. Germline V gene data show CDR1 as KGHSH and CDR2 as LQKENI. Trimming took 4 bases from V and 7 from J, leaving 10 bases between them.

CDR3 DNA (partial): TGCGCCAGCAGCTCCTCGACAGGTACAGATACG. Its protein product is CASSSSTGTDT. The whole CDR3 reads CASSSSTGTDTQYF. The gene calls are TRBV5-1 and TRBJ2-3; D may be TRBD1 (6 bases). The read is 3 residues too short to cover the CDR3 end, so that end is filled in from the germline J gene. This CDR3 is built from 14 residues. Germline CDR1 SGHRS, CDR2 YFSETQ. V was shortened by 3 bases and J by 3 bases, with 11 bases between the two germline ends.

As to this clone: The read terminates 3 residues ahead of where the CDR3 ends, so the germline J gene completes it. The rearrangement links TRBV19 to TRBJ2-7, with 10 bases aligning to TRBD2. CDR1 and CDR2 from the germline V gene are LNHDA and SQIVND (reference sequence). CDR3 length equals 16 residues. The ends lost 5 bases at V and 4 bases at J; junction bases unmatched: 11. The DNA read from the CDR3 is TGTGCCAGTAGTCCCCTAGCGGGGGCCTCCAGTTACGAG. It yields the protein CASSPLAGASSYE. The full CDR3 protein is CASSPLAGASSYEQYF.

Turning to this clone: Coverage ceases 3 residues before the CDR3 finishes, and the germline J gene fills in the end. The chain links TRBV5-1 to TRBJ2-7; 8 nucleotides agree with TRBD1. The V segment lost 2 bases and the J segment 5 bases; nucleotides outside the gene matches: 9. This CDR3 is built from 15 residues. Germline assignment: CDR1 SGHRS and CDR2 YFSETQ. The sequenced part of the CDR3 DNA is TGCGCCAGCAGCTTCTCCGGACAGGGCTCTAACGAG. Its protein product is CASSFSGQGSNE. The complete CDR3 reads CASSFSGQGSNEQYF.

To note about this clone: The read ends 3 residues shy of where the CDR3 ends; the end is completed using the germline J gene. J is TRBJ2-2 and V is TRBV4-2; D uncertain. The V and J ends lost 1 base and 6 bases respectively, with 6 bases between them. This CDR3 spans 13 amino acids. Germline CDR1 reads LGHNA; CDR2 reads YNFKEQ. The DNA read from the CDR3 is TGTGCCAGCAGCCAAGTAGCCTCCGGGGAG. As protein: CASSQVASGE. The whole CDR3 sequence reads CASSQVASGELFF.

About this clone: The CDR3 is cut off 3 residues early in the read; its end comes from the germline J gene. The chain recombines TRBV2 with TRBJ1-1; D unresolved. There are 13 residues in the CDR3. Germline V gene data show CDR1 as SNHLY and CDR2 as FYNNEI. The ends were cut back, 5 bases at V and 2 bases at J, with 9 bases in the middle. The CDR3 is CASSTFINTEAFF. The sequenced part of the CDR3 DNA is TGTGCCAGCAGTACATTCATAAACACTGAA.

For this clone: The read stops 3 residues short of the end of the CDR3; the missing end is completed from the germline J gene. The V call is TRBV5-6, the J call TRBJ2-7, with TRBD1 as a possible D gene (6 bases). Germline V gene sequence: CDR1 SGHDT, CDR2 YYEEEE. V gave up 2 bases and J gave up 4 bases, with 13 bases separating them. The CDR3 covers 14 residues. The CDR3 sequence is CASSLQGITYEQYF. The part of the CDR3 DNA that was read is TGTGCCAGCAGCTTACAGGGTATTACATACGAG. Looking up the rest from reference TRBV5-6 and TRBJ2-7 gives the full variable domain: DAGVTQSPTHLIKTRGQQVTLRCSPKSGHDTVSWYQQALGQGPQFIFQYYEEEERQRGNFPDRFSGHQFPNYSSELNVNALLLGDSALYLCASSLQGITYEQYFGPGTRLTVT.

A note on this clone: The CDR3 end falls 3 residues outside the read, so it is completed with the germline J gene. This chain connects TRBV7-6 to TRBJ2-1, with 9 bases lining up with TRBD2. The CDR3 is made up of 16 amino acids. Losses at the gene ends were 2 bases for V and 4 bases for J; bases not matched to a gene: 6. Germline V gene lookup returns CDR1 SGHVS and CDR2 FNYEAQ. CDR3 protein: CASSLISGRIYNEQFF. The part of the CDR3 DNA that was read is TGTGCCAGCAGCTTAATAAGCGGGAGGATTTACAATGAG.

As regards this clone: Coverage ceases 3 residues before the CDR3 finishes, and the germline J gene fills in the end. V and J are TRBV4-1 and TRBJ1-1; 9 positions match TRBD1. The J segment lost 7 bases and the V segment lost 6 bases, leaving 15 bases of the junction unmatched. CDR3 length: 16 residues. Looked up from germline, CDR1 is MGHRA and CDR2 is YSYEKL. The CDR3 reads CASSPPGIQGAREAFF. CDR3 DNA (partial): TGCGCCAGCAGTCCCCCGGGCATACAGGGGGCGCGTGAA.

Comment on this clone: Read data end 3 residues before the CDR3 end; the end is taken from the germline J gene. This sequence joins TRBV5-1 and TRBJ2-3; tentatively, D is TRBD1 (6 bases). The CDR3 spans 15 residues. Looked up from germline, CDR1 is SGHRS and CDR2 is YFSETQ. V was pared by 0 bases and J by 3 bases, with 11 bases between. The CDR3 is CASSLATGGTDTQYF. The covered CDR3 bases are TGCGCCAGCAGCTTGGCGACAGGTGGGACAGATACG.

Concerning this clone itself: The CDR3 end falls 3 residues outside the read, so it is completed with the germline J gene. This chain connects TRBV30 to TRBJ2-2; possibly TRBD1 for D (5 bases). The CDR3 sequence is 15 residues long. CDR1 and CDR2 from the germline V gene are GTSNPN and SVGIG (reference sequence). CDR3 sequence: CAWNRLGSGANVLFF. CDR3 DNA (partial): TGTGCCTGGAATCGGTTGGGCTCTGGGGCCAACGTG.

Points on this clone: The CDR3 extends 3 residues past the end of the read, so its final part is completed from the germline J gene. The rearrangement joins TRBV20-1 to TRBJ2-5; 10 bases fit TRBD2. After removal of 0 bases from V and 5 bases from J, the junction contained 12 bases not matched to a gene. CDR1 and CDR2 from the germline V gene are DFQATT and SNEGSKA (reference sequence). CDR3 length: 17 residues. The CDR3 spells CSARDQSLAGAFETQYF. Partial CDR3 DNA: TGCAGTGCTAGAGATCAGTCTCTAGCGGGAGCATTTGAGACC.

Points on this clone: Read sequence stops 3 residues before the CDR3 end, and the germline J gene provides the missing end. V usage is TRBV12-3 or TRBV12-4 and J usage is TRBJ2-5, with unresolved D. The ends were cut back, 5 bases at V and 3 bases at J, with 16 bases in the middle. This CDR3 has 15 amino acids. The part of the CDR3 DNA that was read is TGTGCCAGCAGTCCCCACACCCCTCTCAAAGAGACC. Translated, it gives CASSPHTPLKET. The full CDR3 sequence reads CASSPHTPLKETQYF.

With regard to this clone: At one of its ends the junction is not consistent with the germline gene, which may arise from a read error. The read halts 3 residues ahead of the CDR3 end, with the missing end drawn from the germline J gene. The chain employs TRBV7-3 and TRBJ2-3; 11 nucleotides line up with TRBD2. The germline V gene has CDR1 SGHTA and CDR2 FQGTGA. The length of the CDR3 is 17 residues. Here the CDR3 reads CASSERTSGGHTDAQYF. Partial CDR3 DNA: TGTGCCAGCAGCGAACGAACTAGCGGGGGCCACACAGATGCG.